This T cell receptor beta chain was found in a study of T cells in Graves' hyperthyroidism and ophthalmopathy. In the study overall: Prior to any treatment, at the point of initial diagnosis, peripheral blood was collected. Whole-study findings and limits: Ophthalmopathy was distinguished from stable hyperthyroidism by 13 V-J signatures.

This clonotype has more than one count but fewer than ten. Its antigen is currently unknown. This CDR3 is built from 14 residues. The germline V gene has CDR1 SGHKS and CDR2 YYEKEE (reference sequence). Deletions cut 1 base from V and 8 bases from J, with 13 bases between. Amplification of TCR beta CDR3 regions used RNA as the template. RT-PCR in the first round (using the HTBI primer set) targeted the TCR CDR3. TCRdb re-called the multiplex PCR reads through MiXCR, storing one row per CDR3 protein. Among roughly 380,000 distinct CDR3 sequences listed, about an eighth were seen once. Graves' hyperthyroidism was deemed stable absent ophthalmopathy progression within 18 months. From more than 9.5 ml of fresh peripheral blood, PBMCs were isolated.

This TCR came from a woman aged 18-35 years with Graves' hyperthyroidism. The sample taken for sequencing was blood. This chain joins TRBV5-5 and TRBJ2-1; D might be TRBD1 or TRBD2, each matching 6 bases. As DNA, the CDR3 is TGTGCCAGCAGCTTGTTGGGGGGCCTCGATGAGCAGTTCTTC. Its protein is CASSLLGGLDEQFF.